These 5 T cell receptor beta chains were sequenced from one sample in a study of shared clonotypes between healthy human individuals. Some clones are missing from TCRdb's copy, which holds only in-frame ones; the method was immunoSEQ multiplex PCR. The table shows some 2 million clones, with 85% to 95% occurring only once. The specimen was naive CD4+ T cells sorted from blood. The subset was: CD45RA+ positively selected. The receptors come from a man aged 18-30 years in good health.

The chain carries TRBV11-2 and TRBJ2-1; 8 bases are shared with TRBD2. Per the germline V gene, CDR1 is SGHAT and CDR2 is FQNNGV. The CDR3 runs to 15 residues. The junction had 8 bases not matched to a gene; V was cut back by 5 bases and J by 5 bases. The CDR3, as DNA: TGTGCCAGCAGCCTTAGCACGGGGGGGAACAATGAGCAGTTCTTC. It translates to CASSLSTGGNNEQFF.

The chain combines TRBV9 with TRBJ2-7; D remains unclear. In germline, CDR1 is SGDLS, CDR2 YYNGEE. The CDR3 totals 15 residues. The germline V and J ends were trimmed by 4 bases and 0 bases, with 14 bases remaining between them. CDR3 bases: TGTGCCAGCAGCACCCACACCGTACCCTCCTACGAGCAGTACTTC. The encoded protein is CASSTHTVPSYEQYF.

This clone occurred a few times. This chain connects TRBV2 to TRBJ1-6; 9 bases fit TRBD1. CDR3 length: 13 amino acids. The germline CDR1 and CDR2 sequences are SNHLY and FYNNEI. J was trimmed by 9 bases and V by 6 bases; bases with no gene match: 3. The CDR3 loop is CASSGTGSSPLHF. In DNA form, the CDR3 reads TGTGCCAGCAGCGGGACAGGGAGTTCACCCCTCCACTTT.

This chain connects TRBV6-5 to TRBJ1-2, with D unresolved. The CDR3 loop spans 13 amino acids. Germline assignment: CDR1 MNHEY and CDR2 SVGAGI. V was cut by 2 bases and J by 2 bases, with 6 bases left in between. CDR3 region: CASSYAYNYGYTF. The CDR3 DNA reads TGTGCCAGCAGTTACGCGTACAACTATGGCTACACCTTC.

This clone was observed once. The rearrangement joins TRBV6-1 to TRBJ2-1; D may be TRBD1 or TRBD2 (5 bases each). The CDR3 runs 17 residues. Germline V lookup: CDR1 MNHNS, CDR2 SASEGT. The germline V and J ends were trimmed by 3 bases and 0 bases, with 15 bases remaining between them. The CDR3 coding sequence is TGTGCCAGCAGTGAGAGGGGATACACCAGCTCCTACAATGAGCAGTTCTTC. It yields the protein CASSERGYTSSYNEQFF.